Here is one T cell receptor beta chain with its context. Deletions cut 5 bases from V and 3 bases from J, with 9 bases between. This CDR3 spans 13 amino acids. The germline V gene encodes CDR1 SGHTA and CDR2 FQGNSA. This specimen comes from a study of blood T cell repertoires in COVID-19. Original processing notes: Nucleated cell counts were estimated from reference gene primer amplification. Only in-frame clones appear in the TCRdb table, and some are missing; sequencing was by immunoSEQ multiplex PCR. Clonal size and the V and J genes are those of that table, whereas D and trimming came from the DNA. The profile covers about 170,000 clones, with 88% appearing a single time and around 25% taken by the ten largest.

This sequence originates from a man aged 55 to 69 with acute or convalescent COVID-19. This chain uses TRBV7-2 with TRBJ2-3, with TRBD1 as a possible D gene (6 bases). The sample comprised peripheral blood. The CDR3 coding sequence is TGTGCCAGCAGCCCAGACAGGACAGATACGCAGTATTTT. Protein: CASSPDRTDTQYF.